This entry lists 32 T cell receptor beta chains sequenced from one sample in a study of T-cell memory formation after mild COVID-19 (dated by TCRdb to about 2021). The protocol used for the library was 5' RACE. Instrument used: Illumina NovaSeq 6000. The public sequencing data were trimmed at Q25 with fastp and processed into clonotypes with MiXCR by TCRdb, which kept only in-frame beta chains. Identical CDR3 protein sequences are pooled into one entry, listed with their most common genes and DNA. A total of 360,000 or so distinct CDR3 sequences appear in this sample, 28% of them only once. Roughly 13% of the sample goes to the ten largest clones. The specimen sequenced was PBMCs or a T cell subset sorted from them (not recorded which). All receptors derive from an adult woman who had mild COVID-19 (a few samples of this study predate the infection). The sample titles of this study are shuffled in the database, so cell type and time point are left out; the donor was told from shared clones.

The genes are TRBV4-3 and TRBJ1-1, with D possibly being TRBD1 (5 bases). CDR3 size: 17 residues. Germline V CDR1 and CDR2: LGHNA, YSLEER. Trimming took off 5 bases at V and 1 base at J, with 20 bases between the two ends. CDR3 nucleotide sequence: TGCGCCAGCAGCAAAGCCGGGACGGCAAGTTGGAACACTGAAGCTTTCTTT. It encodes CASSKAGTASWNTEAFF.

This chain links TRBV7-2 with TRBJ2-1; 11 nucleotides agree with TRBD2. The germline V gene has CDR1 SGHTA and CDR2 FQGNSA. The V gene end was trimmed by 2 bases and the J gene end by 4 bases; junction bases not matched to a gene: 4. The length of the CDR3 is 16 residues. The CDR3 DNA follows: TGTGCCAGCAGCTTATCCGGGACTAGCGGATACAATGAGCAGTTCTTC. This encodes CASSLSGTSGYNEQFF.

The chain carries TRBV6-5 and TRBJ1-2, with a weak D call TRBD1 (5 bases). There are 13 residues in the CDR3. CDR1 MNHEY and CDR2 SVGAGI come from the germline V gene. V dropped 8 bases and J dropped 4 bases, with 14 bases sitting between them. The CDR3 spells CASSPWGFYGYTF. The CDR3 bases are TGTGCCAGCTCTCCCTGGGGGTTCTATGGCTACACCTTC.

V gene TRBV7-8 combines with J gene TRBJ2-5, with 11 bases aligning to TRBD2. In germline, CDR1 is SGHVS, CDR2 FQNEAQ. This CDR3 comprises 18 residues. Germline trimming cut 3 bases from V and 5 bases from J; bases unmatched to any gene: 14. The DNA of the CDR3 is TGTGCCAGCAGCTTTGGGACTAGCGGAGGTGGGCCCCGCGAGACCCAGTACTTC. Protein sequence: CASSFGTSGGGPRETQYF.

This clonotype appeared many times. V gene TRBV7-2 combines with J gene TRBJ2-1, with unresolved D. The V end lost 4 bases, the J end lost 5 bases, and 18 bases lay between the germline ends. The CDR3 length is 16 residues. Germline CDR1 and CDR2: SGHTA and FQGNSA. The CDR3 DNA reads as TGTGCCAGCAGCTCGACCCCAACTGGACGGAACAATGAGCAGTTCTTC. This sequence encodes CASSSTPTGRNNEQFF.

In DNA, the CDR3 is TGTGCCAGCATCCCCCAACAGGGGGGCTATGGCTACACCTTC. This sequence encodes CASIPQQGGYGYTF. The V gene is TRBV28, the J gene TRBJ1-2; 8 bases are shared with TRBD1. This CDR3 comprises 14 residues. CDR1 and CDR2 from the germline V gene are MDHEN and SYDVKM. The trim removed 7 bases at V and 4 bases at J, leaving 8 bases unmatched.

The rearrangement uses TRBV28 and TRBJ2-3; D is undetermined. CDR1 and CDR2 (germline): MDHEN, SYDVKM. Between the trimmed V and J ends, which lost 6 bases and 0 bases, there was a span of 13 bases. The CDR3 is 15 amino acids. CDR3 loop: CASRNPAGSTDTQYF. Written as DNA, the CDR3 is TGTGCCAGCAGGAATCCTGCAGGAAGCACAGATACGCAGTATTTT.

The rearrangement joins TRBV5-1 to TRBJ1-1; D is unclear. Germline V gene lookup returns CDR1 SGHRS and CDR2 YFSETQ. This CDR3 contains 14 residues. V was trimmed by 1 base and J by 1 base, leaving 8 bases between them. The CDR3 protein is CASSLFFKNTEAFF. DNA for the CDR3: TGCGCCAGCAGCTTGTTTTTTAAGAACACTGAAGCTTTCTTT. Drawing the rest from reference TRBV5-1 and TRBJ1-1, the complete variable domain is KAGVTQTPRYLIKTRGQQVTLSCSPISGHRSVSWYQQTPGQGLQFLFEYFSETQRNKGNFPGRFSGRQFSNSRSEMNVSTLELGDSALYLCASSLFFKNTEAFFGQGTRLTVV.

This clonotype appeared a few times. This chain connects TRBV4-2 to TRBJ2-1; 9 bases map to TRBD2. Trimming at V came to 3 bases and at J to 2 bases, leaving 8 bases not matched to a gene. The CDR3 is made up of 17 amino acids. Germline V gives CDR1 LGHNA, CDR2 YNFKEQ. CDR3 region: CASSQEGSSGAYNEQFF. The CDR3 coding sequence is TGTGCCAGCAGCCAGGAGGGGTCTAGCGGGGCCTACAATGAGCAGTTCTTC.

In its sample, this clonotype was seen a few times. CDR3 DNA sequence: TGTGCCAGCAGCTTTTATCCCATGAACACTGAAGCTTTCTTT. Its translation is CASSFYPMNTEAFF. The genes are TRBV5-5 and TRBJ1-1; D is undetermined. Germline CDR1 is SGHKS and CDR2 is YYEKEE (reference sequence). Trimming left V 2 bases short and J 0 bases short, with 8 bases between. This CDR3 region has 14 residues. Complete variable domain (other parts from reference TRBV5-5 and TRBJ1-1): DAGVTQSPTHLIKTRGQQVTLRCSPISGHKSVSWYQQVLGQGPQFIFQYYEKEERGRGNFPDRFSARQFPNYSSELNVNALLLGDSALYLCASSFYPMNTEAFFGQGTRLTVV.

This clonotype was seen only a few times. The chain has TRBV7-3 and TRBJ1-6; D unresolved. With 4 bases removed from V and 0 bases from J, the gap between germline ends came to 10 bases. Per the germline V gene, CDR1 is SGHTA and CDR2 is FQGTGA. CDR3 length: 16 amino acids. The CDR3 region is CASSSGRGSYNSPLHF. CDR3 DNA: TGTGCCAGCAGCTCGGGTAGAGGCTCCTATAATTCACCCCTCCACTTT.

This clonotype was found a few times. The rearrangement uses TRBV7-2 and TRBJ2-1; the match to TRBD2 covers 9 bases. There are 12 residues in the CDR3. Germline V lookup: CDR1 SGHTA, CDR2 FQGNSA. V was clipped by 4 bases and J by 12 bases; unmatched bases: 4. The CDR3 loop is CASSSSAGGQFF. CDR3 DNA sequence: TGTGCCAGCAGCTCTTCAGCGGGAGGGCAGTTCTTC.

This clonotype has more than one count but fewer than ten. V usage is TRBV24-1 and J usage is TRBJ2-2; possible D gene TRBD2, 5 bases. The CDR3 spans 14 residues. Trimming took off 1 base at V and 6 bases at J, with 8 bases between the two ends. The germline V gene encodes CDR1 KGHDR and CDR2 SFDVKD. The CDR3 loop reads CATSDFGRAGELFF. In DNA, the CDR3 is TGTGCCACCAGTGATTTTGGGCGGGCCGGGGAGCTGTTTTTT.

The V call is TRBV5-1, the J call TRBJ2-2, with unresolved D. Between the trimmed V and J ends, which lost 0 bases and 5 bases, there was a span of 11 bases. The CDR3 runs 15 residues. Germline V lookup: CDR1 SGHRS, CDR2 YFSETQ. CDR3 nucleotides: TGCGCCAGCAGCTTGGTGGGCATTCCGACCGGGGAGCTGTTTTTT. This translates into CASSLVGIPTGELFF.

The J gene is TRBJ1-2, the V gene TRBV6-1, with D maybe TRBD1 (5 bases). In germline, CDR1 is MNHNS, CDR2 SASEGT. Trimming took 11 bases from V and 2 from J, leaving 15 bases between them. The CDR3 sequence is 13 residues long. The DNA of the CDR3 is TGTGCCGGGAGGGACCCCGGGAACTATGGCTACACCTTC. Its protein product is CAGRDPGNYGYTF.

The CDR3 spells CASSKAGDRGNLNEQYF. The CDR3 DNA reads TGTGCCAGCAGCAAAGCTGGGGACAGGGGAAATCTCAACGAGCAGTACTTC. This sequence joins TRBV21-1 and TRBJ2-7; the table's D call, TRBD1, was not checked against the DNA. TRBV21-1 is annotated as a pseudogene. There are 17 residues in the CDR3.

This clonotype was recorded at least ten times. The rearrangement joins TRBV2 to TRBJ2-7; D is possibly TRBD1 or TRBD2 (5 bases each). The germline gives CDR1 SNHLY, CDR2 FYNNEI. The CDR3 extends over 15 amino acids. Trimming took 7 bases from V and 0 from J, leaving 16 bases between them. The CDR3 region is CASNIQGPSSYEQYF. DNA of the CDR3: TGTGCCAGCAATATCCAGGGACCCTCCTCCTACGAGCAGTACTTC.

This clonotype was observed a few times. The V and J genes are TRBV12-3 or TRBV12-4 and TRBJ2-7; D perhaps matches TRBD2 (6 bases). V lost 2 bases and J lost 0, with 11 bases in between. The CDR3 is made up of 15 amino acids. CDR3 residues: CASSLSRESSYEQYF. CDR3 in DNA: TGTGCCAGCAGTTTATCACGGGAGAGCTCCTACGAGCAGTACTTC.

The chain joins TRBV25-1 to TRBJ1-5; D gene ambiguous. CDR1 MGHDK and CDR2 SYGVNS come from the germline V gene. Trimming took off 4 bases at V and 4 bases at J, with 8 bases between the two ends. There are 13 residues in the CDR3. CDR3 residues: CASSATENQPQHF. The DNA for the CDR3 is TGTGCCAGCAGTGCGACCGAGAATCAGCCCCAGCATTTT.

J is TRBJ2-1 and V is TRBV4-3, with D tentatively TRBD1 (6 bases). CDR1 LGHNA and CDR2 YSLEER come from the germline V gene. V lost 4 bases to trimming and J lost 0 bases, with 16 bases between them. This CDR3 comprises 17 residues. CDR3 amino acids: CASSLRTVTSSYNEQFF. Written as DNA, the CDR3 is TGCGCCAGCAGCCTACGGACAGTGACAAGCTCCTACAATGAGCAGTTCTTC.

This clonotype was observed once. The rearrangement uses TRBV20-1 and TRBJ1-2; the D is unclear. The germline CDR1 and CDR2 sequences are DFQATT and SNEGSKA (reference sequence). The CDR3 runs 14 residues. V lost 3 bases, J lost 3 bases, and 14 bases lay in between. The CDR3 reads CSASASEGDYGYTF. CDR3 DNA sequence: TGCAGTGCTAGTGCGTCAGAGGGCGACTATGGCTACACCTTC.

This clonotype has only a few counts. Mismatch with germline at one junction end may stem from a read error. The chain carries TRBV19 and TRBJ2-7; 7 bases are shared with TRBD1. Germline CDR1 and CDR2: LNHDA and SQIVND (reference sequence). This CDR3 comprises 17 residues. The CDR3 DNA is TGTGCCAGTAGCCCCCACGGACAGGCAAAATCCTCCCACGAGCAGTACTTC. Encoded protein: CASSPHGQAKSSHEQYF.

The chain couples TRBV12-3 or TRBV12-4 to TRBJ2-5, with TRBD1 matching over 7 bases. The V and J ends lost 7 bases and 5 bases, in that order; junction bases with no gene match: 10. This CDR3 is built from 14 residues. This chain's CDR3 is CASNLGQAAETQYF. CDR3 coding DNA: TGTGCCAGCAACTTAGGACAGGCCGCCGAGACCCAGTACTTC.

This clonotype was seen at least ten times. The J gene is TRBJ1-1, the V gene TRBV12-3 or TRBV12-4; no reliable D call. The CDR3 is made up of 15 amino acids. The V end lost 0 bases, the J end lost 0 bases, and 8 bases lay between the germline ends. The DNA of the CDR3 is TGTGCCAGCAGTTTAGCCGGCGGTATGAACACTGAAGCTTTCTTT. It yields the protein CASSLAGGMNTEAFF.

The chain is built from TRBV20-1 and TRBJ2-7; D gene ambiguous. The CDR3 is 14 residues long. V lost 4 bases, J lost 6 bases, and 19 bases lay in between. Germline V gives CDR1 DFQATT, CDR2 SNEGSKA (reference sequence). CDR3 sequence reads: CSAIDGNLGAEQYF. The CDR3 DNA reads as TGCAGTGCTATCGATGGGAACCTGGGCGCCGAGCAGTACTTC.

This clonotype was observed a handful of times. The gene calls are TRBV30 and TRBJ2-2; no firm D call. V was cut by 2 bases and J by 7 bases, with 14 bases left in between. The CDR3 loop spans 14 amino acids. Per the germline V gene, CDR1 is GTSNPN and CDR2 is SVGIG (reference sequence). This CDR3 is CAWSPWATRGELFF. For the CDR3, the DNA is TGTGCCTGGAGTCCCTGGGCGACCCGCGGGGAGCTGTTTTTT. The full variable domain, completed using reference TRBV30 and TRBJ2-2, is SQTIHQWPATLVQPVGSPLSLECTVEGTSNPNLYWYRQAAGRGLQLLFYSVGIGQISSEVPQNLSASRPQDRQFILSSKKLLLSDSGFYLCAWSPWATRGELFFGEGSRLTVL.

As DNA, the CDR3 is TGTGCCAGCAGAGGGGACAGGGGCGCCTACGAGCAGTACTTC. As protein: CASRGDRGAYEQYF. J is TRBJ2-7 and V is TRBV6-1, with TRBD1 matching over 10 bases. There are 14 residues in the CDR3. Germline values: CDR1 MNHNS, CDR2 SASEGT. Unmatched junction bases numbered 4, after V lost 6 bases and J lost 2 bases.

This clonotype has more than one count but fewer than ten. This sequence joins TRBV2 and TRBJ1-1; D is undetermined. The CDR3 has 13 amino acids. CDR1 SNHLY and CDR2 FYNNEI come from the germline V gene. Trimming took 7 bases from V and 1 from J, leaving 10 bases between them. The CDR3 sequence: CASTAGENTEAFF. The CDR3 DNA follows: TGTGCCAGCACGGCCGGAGAGAACACTGAAGCTTTCTTT.

This chain links TRBV5-6 with TRBJ2-5; 7 bases are shared with TRBD1. CDR1 and CDR2 from the germline V gene are SGHDT and YYEEEE. The CDR3 sequence is 14 residues long. J was trimmed by 2 bases and V by 6 bases; bases with no gene match: 7. The CDR3 region has the DNA TGTGCCAGCATCCCGACGGGACAGCAAGAGACCCAGTACTTC. This encodes CASIPTGQQETQYF.

The chain joins TRBV4-3 to TRBJ2-2; 7 bases map to TRBD1. Per the germline V gene, CDR1 is LGHNA and CDR2 is YSLEER. CDR3 size: 15 residues. Trimming removed 5 bases from V and 0 bases from J; junction bases left unmatched: 3. The CDR3: CASSFGQANTGELFF. In DNA, the CDR3 is TGCGCCAGCAGCTTTGGACAGGCGAACACCGGGGAGCTGTTTTTT.

The chain joins TRBV7-9 to TRBJ1-1; 7 positions match TRBD1. Germline V CDR1 and CDR2: SEHNR, FQNEAQ (reference sequence). The ends lost 5 bases at V and 0 bases at J; junction bases unmatched: 6. CDR3 length equals 15 residues. In DNA, the CDR3 is TGTGCCAGCAGCCGCCCAGGGGGAATGAACACTGAAGCTTTCTTT. It encodes CASSRPGGMNTEAFF.

This clonotype has a single count. This chain links TRBV12-3 or TRBV12-4 with TRBJ1-4, with 9 nucleotides matching TRBD1. The CDR3 contains 17 residues. The V segment lost 7 bases and the J segment 2 bases; nucleotides outside the gene matches: 11. In DNA, the CDR3 is TGTGCCAGCACACCGGGACAGGGAATTGCGACTAATGAAAAACTGTTTTTT. It specifies CASTPGQGIATNEKLFF.